This T cell receptor beta chain was found in a study of PD-1 blockade in classical Hodgkin lymphoma. General study points: Diversity similar to that of newly diagnosed patients was seen at baseline in complete responders. In CD4+ cells, TCR diversity went up significantly by C4D1, but in CD8+ cells it did not. At baseline, newly diagnosed patients reportedly showed less TCR diversity than healthy donors.

The CDR3 contains 19 residues. V was trimmed by 0 bases and J by 0 bases, leaving 18 bases between them. The germline V gene has CDR1 SGHNT and CDR2 YENEEA. Indicated time point: cycle 4 day 1 (C4D1), after more than five weeks of nivolumab. Brentuximab vedotin exposure varied among the patients, all of whom had relapsed after autologous stem cell transplantation. Responses achieved at best were complete response, partial response or progressive disease. Measured with immunoSEQ multiplex PCR; TCRdb has only the in-frame clones, and not every one. The sample includes some 86,000 clones, roughly nine tenths of them seen just once. On this clone itself: Its antigen is currently unknown.

This sequence originates from a human donor with classical Hodgkin lymphoma. The input for sequencing was peripheral blood mononuclear cells (PBMCs), taken before the fourth cycle of nivolumab. V gene TRBV11-3 combines with J gene TRBJ2-1; D gene ambiguous. CDR3 region: CASSLDPTQRLGSYNEQFF. CDR3 nucleotide sequence: TGTGCCAGCAGCTTAGACCCGACCCAGAGGCTCGGCTCCTACAATGAGCAGTTCTTC.